This T cell receptor (beta chain) came from a study of Ad26.COV2.S vaccination and SARS-CoV-2 variants (dated by TCRdb to about 2021). At the level of the whole study: Vaccine-arm donors were drawn from COV1001, a multicentre, randomized, double-blind, placebo-controlled phase I-IIa trial of Ad26.COV2.S in healthy adults. A total of around 32 samples were included in the TCR-sequenced set, comprising some 20 Ad26.COV2.S vaccine recipients, 5 placebo recipients and 8 SARS-CoV-2 convalescent individuals. Ad26.COV2.S was administered intramuscularly at a dose of 5x10^10 or 1x10^11 viral particles, either as one shot or as two shots given 56 days apart. Participants in the trial were split at random into five groups of five each, receiving low-dose or high-dose Ad26.COV2.S once or twice, or else placebo on both occasions. Throughout the experiments and outcome assessment, investigators stayed blinded to trial group allocation. Sequencing of the TCRbeta repertoire served to evaluate the specificity and breadth of SARS-CoV-2-reactive T cell receptors following Ad26.COV2.S vaccination.

The germline V gene provides CDR1 SGHVS and CDR2 FNYEAQ. The CDR3 runs 15 amino acids, cysteine and phenylalanine included. Solely the CDR3 DNA is kept, with 45 bases framed from the first base. The germline V and J ends show losses of 2 bases and 6 bases respectively, and no gene match explains 7 bases of the junction. The treatment or condition label, as the study defines it: about 20 received Ad26.COV2.S at low or high dose, single or two shots; roughly 5 received placebo; per-sample allocation not given. For vaccine and placebo recipients, repertoires were sequenced using samples collected on day 63 after the first injection. Between 29 July and 7 August 2020, Cohort 1b enrolled about 27 adults aged 18-55 years at one site in Boston, USA. Ad26.COV2.S was a replication-incompetent adenovirus type 26 vector expressing a prefusion-stabilized SARS-CoV-2 spike protein from the original Wuhan strain.

Note on this clone: This receptor's antigen is unknown. Base qualities are not recorded, but no much larger clone differs from it by a single base.

Summary of the overall study and its limitations: The study lacked the statistical power to compare responses across vaccine doses or regimens. Higher spike-specific TCR breadth was observed in Ad26.COV2.S recipients than in placebo recipients (P = 0.0014). The authors noted that the TCR breadth and depth analyses may have underestimated total T cell responses. After vaccination, spike-specific CD8+ and CD4+ T cell responses were reported to show substantial breadth. Non-spike TCR breadth was comparable between vaccine and placebo recipients, consistent with the vaccine containing only spike.

The immunoSEQ Assay was used to sequence TCRbeta CDR3 regions. After extraction, genomic DNA underwent amplification by bias-controlled multiplex PCR, followed by high-throughput sequencing. Regarding the original processing steps: Collapsing and filtering of sequences were performed to quantify the absolute abundance of each unique TCRbeta CDR3 region. T cell fraction was estimated by normalization of TCRbeta template counts to usable DNA, with usable DNA being measured through amplification of reference genes present in all nucleated cells. Repertoire TCRs were annotated as SARS-CoV-2-specific when V gene, CDR3 amino acid sequence and J gene were exactly matched to a known reactive TCR set. The reference SARS-CoV-2 TCR set was derived from MIRA and filtered for enrichment in COVID-19-positive ImmuneCODE repertoires, a step that removed public or cross-reactive TCRs. Drawing on the MIRA antigens, annotated TCRs were analysed further at the level of specific ORF or position within ORF. Depth was the summed frequency of annotated unique rearrangements, while breadth was defined as annotated unique rearrangements over total unique productive rearrangements. TCR breadth was compared between groups using two-sided Wilcoxon rank-sum tests. TCRdb re-hosts the immuneACCESS table, in-frame sequences only. Its copies lack some clones; in the studies checked, an unresolved V gene accounts for under half of them, and the cause for the rest is not known. V and J calls and clone size are copied from that table; D and trimming were computed from the DNA. The sample table holds around 450,000 clones, of which around nine tenths were seen once. The ten largest account for 12% of the sample.

The rearrangement combines TRBV7-6 with TRBJ1-2; TRBD1 agrees with 9 junctional bases. This material consisted of peripheral blood, taken in a trial of Ad26.COV2.S vaccine versus placebo. This TCR derives from a person between 18 and 65 years old who received the Ad26.COV2.S COVID-19 vaccine or a placebo. The bases read TGTGCCAGCAGCTTAACAGGGGGCGTTGATAATGGCTACACCTTC. The encoded protein is CASSLTGGVDNGYTF.